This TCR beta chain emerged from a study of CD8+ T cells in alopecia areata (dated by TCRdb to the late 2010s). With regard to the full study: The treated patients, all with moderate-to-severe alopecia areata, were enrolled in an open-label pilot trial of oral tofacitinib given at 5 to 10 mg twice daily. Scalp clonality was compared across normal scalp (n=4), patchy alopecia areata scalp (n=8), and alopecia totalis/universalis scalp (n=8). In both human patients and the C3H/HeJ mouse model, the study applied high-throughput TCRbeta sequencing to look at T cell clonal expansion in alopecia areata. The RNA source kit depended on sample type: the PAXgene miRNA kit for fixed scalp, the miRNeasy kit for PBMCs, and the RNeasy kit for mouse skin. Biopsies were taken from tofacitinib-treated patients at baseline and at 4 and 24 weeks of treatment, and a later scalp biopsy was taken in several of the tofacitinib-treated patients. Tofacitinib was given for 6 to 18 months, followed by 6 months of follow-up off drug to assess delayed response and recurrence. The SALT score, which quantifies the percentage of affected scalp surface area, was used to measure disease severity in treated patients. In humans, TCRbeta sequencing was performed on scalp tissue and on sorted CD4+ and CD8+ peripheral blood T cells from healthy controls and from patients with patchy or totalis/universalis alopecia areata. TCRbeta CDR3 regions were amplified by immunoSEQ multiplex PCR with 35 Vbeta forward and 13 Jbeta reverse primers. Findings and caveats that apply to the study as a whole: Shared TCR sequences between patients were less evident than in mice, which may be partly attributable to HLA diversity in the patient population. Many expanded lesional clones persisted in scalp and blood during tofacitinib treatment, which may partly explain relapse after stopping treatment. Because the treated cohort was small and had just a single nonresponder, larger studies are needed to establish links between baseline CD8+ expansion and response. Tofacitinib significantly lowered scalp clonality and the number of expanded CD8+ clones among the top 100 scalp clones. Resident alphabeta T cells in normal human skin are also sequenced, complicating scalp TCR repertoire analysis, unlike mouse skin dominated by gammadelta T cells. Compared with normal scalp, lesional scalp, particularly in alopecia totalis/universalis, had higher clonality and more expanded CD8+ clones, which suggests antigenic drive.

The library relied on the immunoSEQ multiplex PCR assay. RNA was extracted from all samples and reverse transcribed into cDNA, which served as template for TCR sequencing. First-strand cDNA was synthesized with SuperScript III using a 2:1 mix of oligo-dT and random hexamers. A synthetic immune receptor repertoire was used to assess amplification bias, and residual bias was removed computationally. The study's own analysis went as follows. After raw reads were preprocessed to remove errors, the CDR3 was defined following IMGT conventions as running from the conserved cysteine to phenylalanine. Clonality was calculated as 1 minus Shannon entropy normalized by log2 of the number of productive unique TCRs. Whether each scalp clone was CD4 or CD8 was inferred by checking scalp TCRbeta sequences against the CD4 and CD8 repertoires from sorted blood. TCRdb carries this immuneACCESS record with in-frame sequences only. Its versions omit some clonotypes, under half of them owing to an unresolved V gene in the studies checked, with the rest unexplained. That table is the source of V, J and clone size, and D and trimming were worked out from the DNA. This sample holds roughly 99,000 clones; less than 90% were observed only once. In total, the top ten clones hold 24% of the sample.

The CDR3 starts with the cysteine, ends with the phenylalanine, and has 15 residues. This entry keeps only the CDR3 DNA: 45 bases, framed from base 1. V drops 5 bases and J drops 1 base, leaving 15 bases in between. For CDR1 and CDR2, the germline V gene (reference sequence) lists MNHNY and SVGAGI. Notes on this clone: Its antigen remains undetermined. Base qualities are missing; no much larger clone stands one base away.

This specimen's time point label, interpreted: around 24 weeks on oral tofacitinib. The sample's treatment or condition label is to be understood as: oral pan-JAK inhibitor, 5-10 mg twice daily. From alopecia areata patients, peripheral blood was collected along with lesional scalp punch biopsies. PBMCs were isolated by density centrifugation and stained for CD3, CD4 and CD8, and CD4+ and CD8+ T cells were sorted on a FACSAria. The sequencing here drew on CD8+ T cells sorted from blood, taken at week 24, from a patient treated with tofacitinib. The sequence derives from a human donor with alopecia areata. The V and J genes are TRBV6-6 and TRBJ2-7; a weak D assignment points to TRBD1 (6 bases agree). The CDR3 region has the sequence CASSDPQDRSYEQYF. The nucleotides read TGTGCCAGCAGTGACCCCCAAGACAGGTCCTACGAGCAGTACTTC.